A selection of T cell receptor beta chains follows, all from one sample in a study of blood T cell repertoires in COVID-19. Generated by immunoSEQ multiplex PCR, the TCRdb table keeps only in-frame clones and is missing some. The top ten hold 3.5% to 4% of the sample, which has a few hundred thousand clones, 85% seen once. Sequenced sample: peripheral blood. Every receptor here comes from a woman younger than 35 with acute or convalescent COVID-19. Both conserved end residues are part of each CDR3. A D gene is named only where the DNA matches it firmly. Size is stated for part of the rows, as once, few or many counts, or as a class when the clone is expanded.

V gene	clone size	D gene	J gene	CDR3 protein	CDR3 DNA
TRBV4-1	-	-	TRBJ2-1	CASSHAKRRDSYNEQFF	TGCGCCAGCAGCCATGCAAAGAGACGGGACTCGTACAATGAGCAGTTCTTC
TRBV2	-	TRBD1	TRBJ1-6	CASTTGADNSPLHF	TGTGCCAGCACCACAGGGGCGGATAATTCACCCCTCCACTTT
TRBV12-3/TRBV12-4	-	-	TRBJ1-2	CASRKPITRGYTF	TGTGCCAGCAGGAAACCAATAACGAGAGGCTACACCTTC
TRBV9	once	TRBD2	TRBJ2-5	CASSVNGLADSREYF	TGTGCCAGCAGCGTTAACGGACTAGCGGACTCCAGGGAGTACTTC
TRBV6-2/TRBV6-3	-	TRBD1	TRBJ1-2	CASSQQGANGYTF	TGTGCCAGCAGTCAACAGGGGGCGAATGGCTACACCTTC
TRBV28	-	TRBD1	TRBJ2-1	CASSGQGSSYNEQFF	TGTGCCAGCAGTGGACAGGGGAGCTCCTACAATGAGCAGTTCTTC
TRBV28	-	TRBD2	TRBJ2-1	CALRGGDSYNEQFF	TGTGCCCTCCGTGGGGGGGACTCCTACAATGAGCAGTTCTTC
TRBV7-3	-	TRBD2	TRBJ2-2	CASSQRGLNTGELFF	TGTGCCAGCAGCCAGCGGGGGCTTAACACCGGGGAGCTGTTTTTT
TRBV9	-	TRBD1	TRBJ1-2	CASSVDREGYTF	TGTGCCAGCAGCGTGGACAGGGAGGGCTACACCTTC
TRBV7-2	-	TRBD1	TRBJ1-3	CASSRQGAGNTIYF	TGTGCCAGCAGCCGTCAGGGGGCTGGAAACACCATATATTTT
TRBV5-4	-	TRBD2	TRBJ2-1	CASNREVSYNEQFF	TGTGCCAGCAATCGGGAGGTGTCCTACAATGAGCAGTTCTTC
TRBV5-1	-	-	TRBJ1-3	CASSADSNSGNTIYF	TGCGCCAGCAGCGCCGACAGCAACTCTGGAAACACCATATATTTT
TRBV12-3/TRBV12-4	-	-	TRBJ1-4	CASSQRSEKLFF	TGTGCCAGCAGTCAACGGAGTGAAAAACTGTTTTTT
TRBV10-3	-	TRBD1	TRBJ1-1	CAISEPDRKRAFF	TGTGCCATCAGTGAGCCGGACAGGAAAAGAGCTTTCTTT
TRBV6-4	-	-	TRBJ2-1	CASSVGIGAYNEQFF	TGTGCCAGCAGTGTCGGTATAGGGGCCTACAATGAGCAGTTCTTC
TRBV7-3	-	TRBD2	TRBJ2-3	CASGTSGTDTQYF	TGTGCCAGCGGCACTAGCGGCACAGATACGCAGTATTTT
TRBV9	once	-	TRBJ2-7	CASSLTGDTTLYEQYF	TGTGCCAGCAGCCTCACCGGGGACACAACTCTTTACGAGCAGTACTTC
TRBV19	-	TRBD1	TRBJ1-1	CASTSPGQGAEAFF	TGTGCCAGTACCTCTCCGGGACAGGGGGCTGAAGCTTTCTTT
TRBV5-6	-	-	TRBJ2-1	CASSLTAGYNEQFF	TGTGCCAGCAGCTTGACAGCAGGATACAATGAGCAGTTCTTC
TRBV28	-	TRBD2	TRBJ2-3	CASSIGAGGGTDTQYF	TGTGCCAGCAGTATCGGAGCGGGAGGTGGGACAGATACGCAGTATTTT
TRBV10-3	-	-	TRBJ2-5	CATAGAQGVQETQYF	TGTGCCACCGCGGGGGCACAGGGGGTACAAGAGACCCAGTACTTC
TRBV9	-	TRBD1	TRBJ2-1	CASSMGQGVVGNEQFF	TGTGCCAGCAGCATGGGACAGGGGGTGGTTGGGAATGAGCAGTTCTTC
TRBV19	-	-	TRBJ1-2	CASSPPHRDQGYTF	TGTGCCAGTAGCCCCCCCCACAGGGATCAAGGCTACACCTTC
TRBV7-9	once	-	TRBJ1-5	CASSLGPLRGRKAIQPQHF	TGTGCCAGCAGCTTAGGTCCGTTACGGGGGAGGAAAGCTATTCAGCCCCAGCATTTT
TRBV27	-	TRBD1	TRBJ2-7	CASSQRDRTPYEQYF	TGTGCCAGCAGTCAACGGGACAGGACGCCCTACGAGCAGTACTTC
TRBV28	-	TRBD1	TRBJ1-2	CASSAPDRGLVGGYTF	TGTGCCAGCAGTGCCCCGGACAGGGGACTCGTCGGTGGCTACACCTTC
TRBV19	-	-	TRBJ1-5	CASSIDKGMKSNQPQHF	TGTGCCAGTAGTATTGATAAGGGGATGAAGAGCAATCAGCCCCAGCATTTT
TRBV7-2	-	-	TRBJ2-4	CASSLYRVRNIQYF	TGTGCCAGCAGCTTATACAGGGTGAGGAACATTCAGTACTTC
TRBV29-1	-	-	TRBJ1-2	CSVDRGYYGYTF	TGCAGCGTTGATCGGGGATACTATGGCTACACCTTC
TRBV6-6	-	-	TRBJ1-5	CASSPGTMVQPQHF	TGTGCCAGCAGTCCCGGGACAATGGTTCAGCCCCAGCATTTT
TRBV7-3	few	-	TRBJ2-3	CASSSDSQEQYF	TGTGCCAGCAGCTCGGACAGCCAAGAGCAGTATTTT
TRBV7-8	-	-	TRBJ2-7	CASSYRLEQYEQYF	TGTGCCAGCAGCTACCGACTAGAACAATACGAGCAGTACTTC
TRBV28	-	TRBD1	TRBJ1-6	CASRGTGSNSPLHF	TGTGCCAGCAGAGGGACAGGGTCTAATTCACCCCTCCACTTT
TRBV15	-	TRBD1	TRBJ1-5	CATSSGTGNQPQHF	TGTGCCACCAGCAGCGGGACAGGCAATCAGCCCCAGCATTTT
TRBV28	-	-	TRBJ2-5	CASSSPGEETQYF	TGTGCCAGCAGTTCCCCAGGGGAGGAGACCCAGTACTTC
TRBV9	-	-	TRBJ2-1	CASSVAGSAYNEQFF	TGTGCCAGCAGCGTAGCCGGGAGTGCCTACAATGAGCAGTTCTTC
TRBV25-1	-	TRBD1	TRBJ1-2	CASSPPGQGGYGYTF	TGTGCCAGCAGTCCGCCGGGACAGGGTGGGTATGGCTACACCTTC
TRBV5-4	-	TRBD2	TRBJ2-5	CASSSLSGGLETQYF	TGTGCCAGCAGCTCTCTTAGCGGGGGGCTCGAGACCCAGTACTTC
TRBV20-1	-	TRBD2	TRBJ2-5	CSASLAERQETQYF	TGCAGTGCTAGTCTAGCGGAGCGCCAAGAGACCCAGTACTTC
TRBV5-8	-	-	TRBJ2-7	CASSSPREGYEQYF	TGTGCCAGCAGCTCCCCCCGGGAAGGGTACGAGCAGTACTTC
TRBV12-3/TRBV12-4	-	TRBD1	TRBJ1-5	CASSFRGHQPQHF	TGTGCCAGCAGTTTCAGGGGGCATCAGCCCCAGCATTTT
TRBV30	-	TRBD2	TRBJ2-7	CAWSVLAGDEQYF	TGTGCCTGGAGTGTACTAGCGGGGGACGAGCAGTACTTC
TRBV6-5	few	-	TRBJ2-7	CASRPTSDLYEQYF	TGTGCCAGCAGACCAACTAGTGACCTCTACGAGCAGTACTTC
TRBV4-2	-	TRBD1	TRBJ2-3	CASSQARGIFTDTQYF	TGTGCCAGCAGTCAGGCCAGGGGGATCTTCACAGATACGCAGTATTTT
TRBV11-2	-	TRBD1	TRBJ2-7	CASSPRGQGAYEQYF	TGTGCCAGCAGCCCCCGAGGGCAGGGGGCTTACGAGCAGTACTTC
TRBV28	-	TRBD1	TRBJ2-1	CASTNTGVMNEQFF	TGTGCCAGCACCAATACAGGGGTAATGAATGAGCAGTTCTTC
TRBV5-4	-	TRBD1	TRBJ1-1	CASSLGQGVSEAFF	TGTGCCAGCAGCCTCGGACAGGGTGTCTCTGAAGCTTTCTTT
TRBV6-6	-	-	TRBJ1-1	CASSYPRSEAFF	TGTGCCAGCAGTTACCCAAGGAGTGAAGCTTTCTTT
TRBV12-3/TRBV12-4	-	-	TRBJ2-5	CASSLFGVATQYF	TGTGCCAGCAGCCTCTTCGGGGTCGCGACCCAGTACTTC
TRBV10-3	-	TRBD1	TRBJ2-6	CAISGTGGFAGANVLTF	TGTGCCATCTCCGGGACAGGGGGCTTCGCTGGGGCCAACGTCCTGACTTTC
TRBV4-1	-	-	TRBJ2-5	CASSQPAPDFLIRDSWETQYF	TGCGCCAGCAGCCAACCCGCACCCGATTTCTTGATCCGGGACTCCTGGGAGACCCAGTACTTC